The 32 T cell receptor beta chains presented below share a single source sample, sequenced in a study of T cells of healthy individuals. A single record per CDR3 protein comes from TCRdb applying MiXCR to the 5' RACE reads. The repertoire holds around 83,000 distinct CDR3 sequences, with more than 5% as singletons. These receptors were obtained from a female donor in good health.

This clonotype was recorded a few times. This chain uses TRBV12-3 or TRBV12-4 with TRBJ2-2, with 13 nucleotides matching TRBD2. The junction had 7 bases not matched to a gene; V was cut back by 8 bases and J by 1 base. The CDR3 has 17 amino acids. In nucleotides, the CDR3 is TGTGCCAGCCCAGACGGGACTAGCGGGAAGAACACCGGGGAGCTGTTTTTT. This gives the protein CASPDGTSGKNTGELFF.

This clonotype was picked up many times. V is TRBV20-1 and J is TRBJ2-2; D call uncertain. This CDR3 comprises 12 residues. CDR1 DFQATT and CDR2 SNEGSKA come from the germline V gene (reference sequence). V gave up 6 bases and J gave up 4 bases, with 9 bases separating them. The CDR3 DNA follows: TGCAGTGCCCGACCGGGCACCGGGGAGCTGTTTTTT. It yields the protein CSARPGTGELFF.

This clonotype was seen only a few times. This sequence joins TRBV11-2 and TRBJ1-2; weak D call: TRBD1 (6 bases). Germline V gives CDR1 SGHAT, CDR2 FQNNGV. V was pared by 2 bases and J by 4 bases, with 17 bases between. The CDR3 contains 16 residues. The CDR3 region is CASSLPRTVLAYGYTF. The DNA for the CDR3 is TGTGCCAGCAGCTTACCCAGGACAGTATTAGCCTATGGCTACACCTTC.

In its sample, this clonotype was seen many times. This chain links TRBV29-1 with TRBJ1-1; the D gene is possibly TRBD1 (5 bases). Germline values: CDR1 SQVTM, CDR2 ANQGSEA. Trimming removed 5 bases at V and 0 bases at J, with 16 bases between. This CDR3 comprises 15 residues. The CDR3: CSVSDTSDMNTEAFF. The CDR3 bases are TGCAGCGTTTCGGACACGTCGGACATGAACACTGAAGCTTTCTTT. Together with reference TRBV29-1 and TRBJ1-1, the CDR3 gives the full variable domain: SAVISQKPSRDICQRGTSLTIQCQVDSQVTMMFWYRQQPGQSLTLIATANQGSEATYESGFVIDKFPISRPNLTFSTLTVSNMSPEDSSIYLCSVSDTSDMNTEAFFGQGTRLTVV.

The rearrangement uses TRBV20-1 and TRBJ2-4; D is undetermined. V was shortened by 6 bases and J by 0 bases, with 12 bases between the two germline ends. This CDR3 contains 14 residues. CDR1 is DFQATT, CDR2 SNEGSKA, per germline (reference sequence). CDR3 loop: CSAPPRLAKNIQYF. The CDR3 DNA is TGCAGTGCCCCCCCCCGGCTAGCCAAAAACATTCAGTACTTC.

The sample holds a few counts of this clonotype. This chain joins TRBV3-1 and TRBJ1-2; D uncertain. V gave up 1 base and J gave up 4 bases, with 13 bases separating them. The CDR3 has 15 residues. Looked up from germline, CDR1 is LGHDT and CDR2 is YNNKEL (reference sequence). The CDR3 loop is CASSQGRRLSYGYTF. The CDR3 nucleotides are TGTGCCAGCAGCCAAGGCCGTCGGCTATCCTATGGCTACACCTTC. Full variable domain (missing parts from reference TRBV3-1 and TRBJ1-2): DTAVSQTPKYLVTQMGNDKSIKCEQNLGHDTMYWYKQDSKKFLKIMFSYNNKELIINETVPNRFSPKSPDKAHLNLHINSLELGDSAVYFCASSQGRRLSYGYTFGSGTRLTVV.

There are many counts of this clonotype. This rearrangement joins TRBV29-1 to TRBJ2-5; 7 bases are a match to TRBD1. J gave up 2 bases and V 4 bases, and 4 bases lay outside the gene matches. In germline, CDR1 is SQVTM, CDR2 ANQGSEA. This CDR3 spans 13 amino acids. CDR3 loop: CSVGGTDQETQYF. The CDR3 nucleotides are TGCAGCGTTGGAGGGACAGATCAAGAGACCCAGTACTTC.

There are many counts of this clonotype. This chain joins TRBV4-2 and TRBJ2-7, with D unresolved. V was shortened by 0 bases and J by 0 bases, with 0 bases between the two germline ends. The germline V gene has CDR1 LGHNA and CDR2 YNFKEQ. This CDR3 is 12 amino acids long. The CDR3: CASSQDSYEQYF. DNA of the CDR3: TGTGCCAGCAGCCAAGACTCCTACGAGCAGTACTTC.

The sample holds a few counts of this clonotype. The chain combines TRBV7-9 with TRBJ1-1, with 7 bases that match TRBD1. CDR3 size: 15 residues. Germline V gene data show CDR1 as SEHNR and CDR2 as FQNEAQ (reference sequence). The J segment lost 6 bases and the V segment lost 4 bases, leaving 11 bases of the junction unmatched. The CDR3 here is CASSSDGTGAAEAFF. In nucleotides, the CDR3 is TGTGCCAGCAGCTCGGACGGAACAGGGGCGGCTGAAGCTTTCTTT.

The sample holds many counts of this clonotype. The chain joins TRBV4-1 to TRBJ2-7, with 7 bases that match TRBD2. V shed 0 bases, J shed 2 bases, and the junction held 7 bases outside the gene matches. The CDR3 is 16 amino acids. Germline CDR1 and CDR2: MGHRA and YSYEKL. DNA for the CDR3: TGCGCCAGCAGCCAAGATAGCAGCGGGACCCCCTACGAGCAGTACTTC. This gives the protein CASSQDSSGTPYEQYF.

This clonotype was detected ten times or more. The chain joins TRBV7-2 to TRBJ1-2; TRBD1 agrees at 7 bases. This CDR3 spans 17 amino acids. V shed 2 bases and J 3 bases; nucleotides not matched to a gene: 12. The germline gives CDR1 SGHTA, CDR2 FQGNSA. The DNA for the CDR3 is TGTGCCAGCAGCTTAAGTCCCCGACAGGGTTCTCACTATGGCTACACCTTC. This codes for CASSLSPRQGSHYGYTF.

This clonotype has just a few counts. The chain carries TRBV15 and TRBJ2-7, with no clear D. V was pared by 0 bases and J by 3 bases, with 12 bases between. The CDR3 consists of 15 residues. Germline V gives CDR1 LNHNV, CDR2 YYDKDF (reference sequence). For the CDR3, the DNA is TGTGCCACCAGCAGAGATGTTAGTCAGAACTACGAGCAGTACTTC. The encoded protein is CATSRDVSQNYEQYF.

The chain is built from TRBV4-3 and TRBJ2-2; no clear D gene. Per germline, CDR1 LGHNA and CDR2 YSLEER. This CDR3 is 17 amino acids long. The V end lost 0 bases, the J end lost 1 base, and 12 bases lay between the germline ends. CDR3 protein: CASSQDTAVLNTGELFF. CDR3 bases: TGCGCCAGCAGCCAAGATACGGCGGTTCTGAACACCGGGGAGCTGTTTTTT.

The chain carries TRBV6-2 or TRBV6-3 and TRBJ2-7; 8 bases are a match to TRBD1. CDR1 and CDR2 from the germline V gene are MNHEY and SVGEGT. After removal of 3 bases from V and 2 bases from J, the junction contained 12 bases not matched to a gene. The CDR3 loop spans 17 amino acids. The CDR3 protein is CASSYPGQGAIAYEQYF. DNA of the CDR3: TGTGCCAGCAGTTATCCCGGGCAGGGGGCGATCGCCTACGAGCAGTACTTC.

Only a few counts were recorded for this clonotype. The chain carries TRBV24-1 and TRBJ2-1, with TRBD2 matching over 13 bases. CDR1 and CDR2 (germline): KGHDR, SFDVKD. The CDR3 runs 19 residues. V shed 3 bases, J shed 7 bases, and the junction held 14 bases outside the gene matches. The CDR3 DNA is TGTGCCACCAGTGATCGGAGACTAGCGGGAGGATTCAGGTCGAATGAGCAGTTCTTC. Protein: CATSDRRLAGGFRSNEQFF.

The chain combines TRBV11-1 with TRBJ2-7; 8 nucleotides line up with TRBD1. Per the germline V gene, CDR1 is SGHAT and CDR2 is FQDESV (reference sequence). Trimming cost V 6 bases and J 2 bases; bases outside gene matches: 6. The CDR3 runs to 14 residues. CDR3 sequence (DNA): TGTGCCAGCAGTTTCCAGGGGGCCACCTACGAGCAGTACTTC. Translated, it gives CASSFQGATYEQYF.

In its sample, this clonotype was seen a few times. DNA of the CDR3: TGTGCCAGTAGTAGGGACCTGAGAGGCAATCAGCCCCAGCATTTT. It translates to CASSRDLRGNQPQHF. This rearrangement joins TRBV19 to TRBJ1-5, with D perhaps matching TRBD1 (5 bases). The CDR3 has 15 amino acids. Looked up from germline, CDR1 is LNHDA and CDR2 is SQIVND (reference sequence). V lost 4 bases to trimming and J lost 2 bases, with 12 bases between them.

This clonotype has at least ten counts. The chain combines TRBV6-2 or TRBV6-3 with TRBJ2-1; unclear D gene. Germline V gene data show CDR1 as MNHEY and CDR2 as SVGEGT. The V gene lost 3 bases and the J gene lost 9 bases, with 9 bases spanning the gap. The CDR3 contains 12 residues. The CDR3 loop reads CASSYGYTEQFF. As DNA, the CDR3 is TGTGCCAGCAGTTATGGGTATACTGAGCAGTTCTTC.

Only a few counts were recorded for this clonotype. The V gene is TRBV28, the J gene TRBJ2-7; D gene uncertain. Deletions cut 6 bases from V and 3 bases from J, with 18 bases between. The CDR3 extends over 15 amino acids. Germline V gene lookup returns CDR1 MDHEN and CDR2 SYDVKM. The CDR3 reads CASRRAAGSHYEQYF. The CDR3 DNA reads TGTGCCAGCAGGAGAGCAGCCGGGTCCCACTACGAGCAGTACTTC.

This clonotype was counted ten times or more. The rearrangement uses TRBV27 and TRBJ2-7; a possible D gene is TRBD2 (5 bases). Trimming took 1 base from V and 4 from J, leaving 14 bases between them. The CDR3 runs to 15 residues. Looked up from germline, CDR1 is MNHEY and CDR2 is SMNVEV (reference sequence). This CDR3 is CASSLYAGPGYEQYF. CDR3 nucleotide sequence: TGTGCCAGCAGTTTATACGCGGGTCCGGGGTACGAGCAGTACTTC.

This clonotype turned up a few times. The chain is built from TRBV5-5 and TRBJ2-3, with D possibly TRBD2 on 5 matching bases. Germline-derived CDR1 and CDR2 are SGHKS and YYEKEE (reference sequence). The CDR3 spans 15 residues. Trimming stripped 3 bases from V and 4 bases from J, with 15 bases between. The CDR3 protein is CASSSPPMGADTQYF. The CDR3 region has the DNA TGTGCCAGCAGCTCCCCCCCTATGGGAGCAGATACGCAGTATTTT.

This clonotype occurred a few times. The chain carries TRBV28 and TRBJ1-1; possible D gene TRBD1, 5 bases. This CDR3 has 14 residues. The V end was cut by 6 bases, the J end by 3 bases, with 14 bases between. Germline CDR1 reads MDHEN; CDR2 reads SYDVKM. The CDR3 coding sequence is TGTGCCAGCAGATCTACAGGAGGATACACTGAAGCTTTCTTT. This codes for CASRSTGGYTEAFF. The full variable domain, its missing parts supplied by reference TRBV28 and TRBJ1-1, is DVKVTQSSRYLVKRTGEKVFLECVQDMDHENMFWYRQDPGLGLRLIYFSYDVKMKEKGDIPEGYSVSREKKERFSLILESASTNQTSMYLCASRSTGGYTEAFFGQGTRLTVV.

In its sample, this clonotype was seen many times. The chain links TRBV5-1 to TRBJ1-1; D call uncertain. V dropped 0 bases and J dropped 7 bases, with 13 bases sitting between them. The V gene's germline CDR1 is SGHRS and CDR2 YFSETQ. This CDR3 is 14 amino acids long. The CDR3 sequence is CASSLESSGGEAFF. The CDR3 DNA is TGCGCCAGCAGCTTGGAATCCTCCGGCGGTGAAGCTTTCTTT.

The V and J genes are TRBV12-3 or TRBV12-4 and TRBJ1-5, with D uncertain. The CDR3 runs to 13 residues. V was clipped by 7 bases and J by 4 bases, with 11 bases between them. As DNA, the CDR3 is TGTGCCAGCACCGTCAGCCAGAATCAGCCCCAGCATTTT. Translated, it gives CASTVSQNQPQHF.

The chain has TRBV5-1 and TRBJ1-6; 7 bases are shared with TRBD1. The CDR3 runs 15 residues. Germline lookup yields CDR1 SGHRS and CDR2 YFSETQ. The V gene end was trimmed by 5 bases and the J gene end by 7 bases; junction bases not matched to a gene: 9. In DNA, the CDR3 is TGCGCCAGCAGAGAAATGACAGGGAGAAATTCACCCCTCCACTTT. Its translation is CASREMTGRNSPLHF.

This chain joins TRBV7-9 and TRBJ2-7; 7 positions match TRBD2. This CDR3 comprises 13 residues. The germline gives CDR1 SEHNR, CDR2 FQNEAQ (reference sequence). Trimming cost V 0 bases and J 12 bases; bases outside gene matches: 8. The CDR3 is CASSLAGTTGLYF. Here the CDR3 DNA reads TGTGCCAGCAGCTTAGCCGGGACTACCGGTTTGTACTTC.

This clonotype appeared many times. The V gene is TRBV28, the J gene TRBJ2-3; a possible D gene is TRBD2 (6 bases). Per germline, CDR1 MDHEN and CDR2 SYDVKM. This CDR3 comprises 14 residues. V lost 4 bases, J lost 0 bases, and 8 bases lay in between. CDR3 amino acids: CASSYGGSTDTQYF. The CDR3 nucleotides read TGTGCCAGCAGTTACGGGGGAAGCACAGATACGCAGTATTTT.

This clonotype was found many times. The chain recombines TRBV7-8 with TRBJ1-2, with D possibly being TRBD1 (6 bases). Trimming stripped 1 base from V and 6 bases from J, with 6 bases between. Looked up from germline, CDR1 is SGHVS and CDR2 is FQNEAQ. The CDR3 length is 12 residues. The CDR3 sequence is CASSLGDNGYTF. The CDR3 DNA follows: TGTGCCAGCAGCTTAGGGGACAATGGCTACACCTTC.

This clonotype came up a few times. The chain is built from TRBV4-2 and TRBJ2-3; TRBD1 aligns across 8 bases. Germline CDR1 and CDR2: LGHNA and YNFKEQ. The CDR3 spans 16 residues. Losses at the gene ends were 0 bases for V and 4 bases for J; bases not matched to a gene: 6. The CDR3: CASSQENRGRSDTQYF. The DNA of the CDR3 is TGTGCCAGCAGCCAAGAGAACAGGGGGAGGTCAGATACGCAGTATTTT.

The rearrangement uses TRBV7-2 and TRBJ2-6; D gene uncertain. The CDR3 runs to 14 residues. Germline V gene data show CDR1 as SGHTA and CDR2 as FQGNSA. Between the trimmed V and J ends, which lost 4 bases and 0 bases, there was a span of 4 bases. CDR3 nucleotide sequence: TGTGCCAGCAGCTACAACTCTGGGGCCAACGTCCTGACTTTC. Translated, it gives CASSYNSGANVLTF.

This sequence joins TRBV10-3 and TRBJ2-7; weak D call: TRBD1 (6 bases). V was pared by 4 bases and J by 9 bases, with 25 bases between. The CDR3 has 16 residues. Germline CDR1 reads ENHRY; CDR2 reads SYGVKD. The CDR3 DNA sequence: TGTGCCATCAGTGGGCAAACCGGGACAAGGGCAGACGCGCAGTACTTC. Residues: CAISGQTGTRADAQYF.

The chain has TRBV24-1 and TRBJ2-1, with TRBD2 identical over 11 bases. J lost 4 bases, V lost 3 bases, and 1 base had no gene match. The germline CDR1 and CDR2 sequences are KGHDR and SFDVKD. The CDR3 sequence is 15 residues long. The chain's CDR3 is CATSDGTSGYNEQFF. CDR3 nucleotide sequence: TGTGCCACCAGTGATGGGACTAGCGGTTACAATGAGCAGTTCTTC.